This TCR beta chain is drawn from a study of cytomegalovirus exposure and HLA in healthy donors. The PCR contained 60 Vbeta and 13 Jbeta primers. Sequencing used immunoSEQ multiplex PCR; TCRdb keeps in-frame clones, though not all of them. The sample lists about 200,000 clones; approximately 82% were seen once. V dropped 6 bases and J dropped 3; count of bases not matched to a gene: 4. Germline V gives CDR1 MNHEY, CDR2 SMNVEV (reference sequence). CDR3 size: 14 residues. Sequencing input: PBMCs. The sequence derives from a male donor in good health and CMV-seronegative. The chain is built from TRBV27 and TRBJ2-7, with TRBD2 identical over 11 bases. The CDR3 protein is CASSLTSGNYEQYF. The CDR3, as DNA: TGTGCCAGCAGCTTGACTAGCGGGAACTACGAGCAGTACTTC.